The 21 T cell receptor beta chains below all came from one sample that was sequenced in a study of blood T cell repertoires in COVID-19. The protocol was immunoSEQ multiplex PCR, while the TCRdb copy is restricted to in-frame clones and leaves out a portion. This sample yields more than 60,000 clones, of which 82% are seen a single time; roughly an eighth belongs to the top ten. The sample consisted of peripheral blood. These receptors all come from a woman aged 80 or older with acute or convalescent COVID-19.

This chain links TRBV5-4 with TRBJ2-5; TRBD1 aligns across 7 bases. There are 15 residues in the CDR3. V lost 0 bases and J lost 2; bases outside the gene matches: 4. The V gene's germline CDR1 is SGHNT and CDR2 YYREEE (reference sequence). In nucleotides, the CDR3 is TGTGCCAGCAGCTTGGCCGAGGGGGCTCAAGAGACCCAGTACTTC. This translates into CASSLAEGAQETQYF.

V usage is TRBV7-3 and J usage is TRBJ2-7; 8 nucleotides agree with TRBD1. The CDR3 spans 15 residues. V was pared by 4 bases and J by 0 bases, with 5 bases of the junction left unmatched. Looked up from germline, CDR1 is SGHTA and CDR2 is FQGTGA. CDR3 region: CASSSSGTGSYEQYF. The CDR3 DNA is TGTGCCAGCAGCTCATCCGGGACAGGCTCCTACGAGCAGTACTTC.

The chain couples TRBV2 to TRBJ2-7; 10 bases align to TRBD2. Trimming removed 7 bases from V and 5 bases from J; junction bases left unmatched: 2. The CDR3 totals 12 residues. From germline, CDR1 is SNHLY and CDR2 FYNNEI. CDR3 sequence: CASKLAGDEQYF. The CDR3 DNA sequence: TGTGCCAGCAAGCTAGCGGGAGACGAGCAGTACTTC.

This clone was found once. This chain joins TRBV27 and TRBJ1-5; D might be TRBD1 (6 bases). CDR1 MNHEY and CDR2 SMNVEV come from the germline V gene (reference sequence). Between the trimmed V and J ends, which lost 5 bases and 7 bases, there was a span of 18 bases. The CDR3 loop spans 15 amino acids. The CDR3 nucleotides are TGTGCCAGCAGTCCAGACAGGCCCTCCCGCCAGCCCCAGCATTTT. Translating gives CASSPDRPSRQPQHF.

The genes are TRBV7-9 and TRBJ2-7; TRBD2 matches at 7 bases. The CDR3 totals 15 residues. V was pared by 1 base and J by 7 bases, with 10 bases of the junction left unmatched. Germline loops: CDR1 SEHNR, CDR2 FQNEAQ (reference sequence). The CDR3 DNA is TGTGCCAGCAGCTTAGAACTAGCGATTAAAGGGGAGCAGTACTTC. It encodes CASSLELAIKGEQYF.

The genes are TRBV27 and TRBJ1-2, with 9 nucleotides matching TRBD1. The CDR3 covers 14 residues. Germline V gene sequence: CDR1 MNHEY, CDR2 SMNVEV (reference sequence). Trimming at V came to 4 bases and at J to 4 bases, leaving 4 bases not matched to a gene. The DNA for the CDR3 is TGTGCCAGCAGTTCACAGGGGGCGGGCTATGGCTACACCTTC. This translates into CASSSQGAGYGYTF.

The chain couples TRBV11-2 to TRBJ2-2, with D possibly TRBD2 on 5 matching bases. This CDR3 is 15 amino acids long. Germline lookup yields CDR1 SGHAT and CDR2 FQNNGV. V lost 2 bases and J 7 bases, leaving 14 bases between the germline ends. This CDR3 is CASSLPSRGNGELFF. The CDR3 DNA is TGTGCCAGCAGCTTACCTAGCCGGGGAAACGGGGAGCTGTTTTTT.

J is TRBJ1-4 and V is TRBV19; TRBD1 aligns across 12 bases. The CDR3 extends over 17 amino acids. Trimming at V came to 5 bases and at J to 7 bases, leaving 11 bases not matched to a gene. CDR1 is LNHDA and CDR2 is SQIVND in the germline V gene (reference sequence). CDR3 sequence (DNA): TGTGCCAGTAGTTGGGGACAGGGGGCGAACTACGGTGAAAAACTGTTTTTT. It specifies CASSWGQGANYGEKLFF.

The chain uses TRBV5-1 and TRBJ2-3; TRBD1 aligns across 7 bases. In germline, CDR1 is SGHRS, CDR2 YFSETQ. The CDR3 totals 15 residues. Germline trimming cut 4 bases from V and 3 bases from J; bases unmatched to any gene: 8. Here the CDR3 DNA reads TGCGCCAGCAGCGTAGGGGGCGGCGGGACAGATACGCAGTATTTT. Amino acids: CASSVGGGGTDTQYF.

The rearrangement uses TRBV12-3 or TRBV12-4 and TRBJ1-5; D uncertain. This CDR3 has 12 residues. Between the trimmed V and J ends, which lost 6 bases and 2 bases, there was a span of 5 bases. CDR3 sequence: CASRGGNQPQHF. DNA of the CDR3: TGTGCCAGCAGGGGCGGCAATCAGCCCCAGCATTTT.

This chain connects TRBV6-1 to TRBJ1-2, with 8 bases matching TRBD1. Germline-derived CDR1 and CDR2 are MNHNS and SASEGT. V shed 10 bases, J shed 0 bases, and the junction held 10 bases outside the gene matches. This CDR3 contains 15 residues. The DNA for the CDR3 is TGTGCCACCACACCTTGGACAGGGACTAACTATGGCTACACCTTC. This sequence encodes CATTPWTGTNYGYTF.

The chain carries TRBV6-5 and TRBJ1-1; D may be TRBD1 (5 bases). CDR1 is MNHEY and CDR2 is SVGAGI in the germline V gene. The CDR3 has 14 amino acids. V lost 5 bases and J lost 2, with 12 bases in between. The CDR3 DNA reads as TGTGCCAGCAGTCAACGGGGACTAAACACTGAAGCTTTCTTT. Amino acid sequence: CASSQRGLNTEAFF.

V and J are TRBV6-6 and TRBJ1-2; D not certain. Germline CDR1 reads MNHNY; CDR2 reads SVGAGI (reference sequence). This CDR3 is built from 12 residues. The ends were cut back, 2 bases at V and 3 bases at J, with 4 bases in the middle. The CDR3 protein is CASSYPDYGYTF. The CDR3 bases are TGTGCCAGCAGTTACCCGGACTATGGCTACACCTTC.

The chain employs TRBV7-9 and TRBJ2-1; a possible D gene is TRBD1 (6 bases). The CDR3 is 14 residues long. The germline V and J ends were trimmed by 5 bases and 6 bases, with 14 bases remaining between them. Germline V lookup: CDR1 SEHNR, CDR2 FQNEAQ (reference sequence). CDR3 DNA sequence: TGTGCCAGCAGCCCCGCAGGGGCGGTCAATGAGCAGTTCTTC. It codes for CASSPAGAVNEQFF.

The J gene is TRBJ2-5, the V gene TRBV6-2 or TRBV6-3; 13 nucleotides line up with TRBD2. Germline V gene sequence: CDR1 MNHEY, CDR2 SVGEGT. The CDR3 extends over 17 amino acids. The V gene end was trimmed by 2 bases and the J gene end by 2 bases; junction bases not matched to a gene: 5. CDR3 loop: CASSYGPGLAGQETQYF. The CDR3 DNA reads TGTGCCAGCAGTTACGGACCGGGACTAGCGGGGCAAGAGACCCAGTACTTC.

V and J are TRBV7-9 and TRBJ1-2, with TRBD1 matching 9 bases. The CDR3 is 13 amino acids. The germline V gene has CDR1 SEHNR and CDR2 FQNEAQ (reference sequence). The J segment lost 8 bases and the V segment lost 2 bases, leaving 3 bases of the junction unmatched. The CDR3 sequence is CASSLWTGEGYTF. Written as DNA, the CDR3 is TGTGCCAGCAGCTTATGGACAGGGGAGGGCTACACCTTC.

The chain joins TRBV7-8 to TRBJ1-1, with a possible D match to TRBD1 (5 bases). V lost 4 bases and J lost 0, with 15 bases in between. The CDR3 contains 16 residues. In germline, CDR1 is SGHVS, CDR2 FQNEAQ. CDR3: CASSSIGGRVNTEAFF. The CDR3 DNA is TGTGCCAGCAGCTCGATAGGTGGCAGGGTGAACACTGAAGCTTTCTTT.

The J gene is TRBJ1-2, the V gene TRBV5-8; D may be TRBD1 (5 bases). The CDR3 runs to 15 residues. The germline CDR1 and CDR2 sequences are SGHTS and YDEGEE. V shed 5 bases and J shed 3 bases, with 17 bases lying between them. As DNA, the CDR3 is TGTGCCAGCAGTTGGGCCGGGGCGGGGCACTATGGCTACACCTTC. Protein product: CASSWAGAGHYGYTF.

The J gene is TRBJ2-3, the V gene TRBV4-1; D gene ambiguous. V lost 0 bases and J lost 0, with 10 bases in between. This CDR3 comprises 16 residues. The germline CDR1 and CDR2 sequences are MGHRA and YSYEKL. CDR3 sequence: CASSQDAQTSTDTQYF. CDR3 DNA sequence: TGCGCCAGCAGCCAAGATGCACAGACCAGCACAGATACGCAGTATTTT.

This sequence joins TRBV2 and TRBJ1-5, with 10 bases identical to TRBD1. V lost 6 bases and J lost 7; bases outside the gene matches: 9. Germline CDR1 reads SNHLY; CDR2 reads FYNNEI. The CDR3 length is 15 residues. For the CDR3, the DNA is TGTGCCAGCAGATTACATGGACAGGGGGGGCAGCCCCAGCATTTT. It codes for CASRLHGQGGQPQHF. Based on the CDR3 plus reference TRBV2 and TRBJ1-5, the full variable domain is EPEVTQTPSHQVTQMGQEVILRCVPISNHLYFYWYRQILGQKVEFLVSFYNNEISEKSEIFDDQFSVERPDGSNFTLKIRSTKLEDSAMYFCASRLHGQGGQPQHFGDGTRLSIL.

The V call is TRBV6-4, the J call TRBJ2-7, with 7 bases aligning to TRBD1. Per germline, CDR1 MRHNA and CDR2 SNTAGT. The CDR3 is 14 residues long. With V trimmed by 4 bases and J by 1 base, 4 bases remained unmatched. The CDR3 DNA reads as TGTGCCAGCAGTGCCGGGACAGATTCCTACGAGCAGTACTTC. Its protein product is CASSAGTDSYEQYF.